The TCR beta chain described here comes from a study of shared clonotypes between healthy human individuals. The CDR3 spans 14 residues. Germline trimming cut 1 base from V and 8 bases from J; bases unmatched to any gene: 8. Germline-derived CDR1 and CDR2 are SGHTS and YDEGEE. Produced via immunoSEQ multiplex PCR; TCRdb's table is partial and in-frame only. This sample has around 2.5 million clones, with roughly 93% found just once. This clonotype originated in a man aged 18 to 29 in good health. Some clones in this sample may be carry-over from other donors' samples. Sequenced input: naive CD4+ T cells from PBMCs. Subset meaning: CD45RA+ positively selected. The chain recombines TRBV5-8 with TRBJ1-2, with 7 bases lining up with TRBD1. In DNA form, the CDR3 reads TGTGCCAGCAGCTTGACAGGGGATGAAGGCGGCTACACCTTC. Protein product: CASSLTGDEGGYTF.